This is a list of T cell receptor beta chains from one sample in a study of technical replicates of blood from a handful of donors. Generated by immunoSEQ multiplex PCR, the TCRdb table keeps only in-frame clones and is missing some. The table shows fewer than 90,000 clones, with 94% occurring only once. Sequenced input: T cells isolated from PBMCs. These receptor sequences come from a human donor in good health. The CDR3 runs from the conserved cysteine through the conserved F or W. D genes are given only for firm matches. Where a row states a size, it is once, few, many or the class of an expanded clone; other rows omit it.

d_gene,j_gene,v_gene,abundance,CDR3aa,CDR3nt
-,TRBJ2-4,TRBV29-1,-,CSVGQVKPNIQYF,TGCAGCGTTGGCCAGGTTAAGCCGAACATTCAGTACTTC
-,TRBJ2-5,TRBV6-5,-,CASSYGPVQETQYF,TGTGCCAGCAGTTACGGGCCAGTCCAAGAGACCCAGTACTTC
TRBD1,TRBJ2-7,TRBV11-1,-,CASSGTGQWGQYF,TGTGCCAGCTCCGGGACAGGCCAATGGGGGCAGTACTTC
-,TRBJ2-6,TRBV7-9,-,CASSPQGGFSGANVLTF,TGTGCCAGCAGCCCCCAGGGGGGCTTCTCTGGGGCCAACGTCCTGACTTTC
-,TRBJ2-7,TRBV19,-,CASRKTDTYEQYF,TGTGCCAGTAGGAAGACAGATACCTACGAGCAGTACTTC
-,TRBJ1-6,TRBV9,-,CASSVSGAARTDSPLHF,TGTGCCAGCAGCGTGAGTGGGGCGGCCAGGACGGATTCACCCCTCCACTTT
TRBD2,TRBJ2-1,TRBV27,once,CASRGLAGGFNEQFF,TGTGCCAGCAGAGGACTAGCGGGAGGGTTTAATGAGCAGTTCTTC
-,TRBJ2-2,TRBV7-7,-,CASSLGLNTGELFF,TGTGCCAGCAGCTTAGGGCTGAACACCGGGGAGCTGTTTTTT
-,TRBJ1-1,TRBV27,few,CASTPDTARPAFF,TGTGCCAGCACCCCGGACACGGCGAGGCCCGCTTTCTTT
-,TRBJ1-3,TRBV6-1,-,CASIRSSGNTIYF,TGTGCCAGCATAAGGAGCTCTGGAAACACCATATATTTT
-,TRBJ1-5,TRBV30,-,CAWTGEGQPQHF,TGTGCCTGGACAGGGGAGGGTCAGCCCCAGCATTTT
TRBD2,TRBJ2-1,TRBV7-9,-,CASSWGTSGNEQFF,TGTGCCAGCTCATGGGGGACTAGCGGCAATGAGCAGTTCTTC
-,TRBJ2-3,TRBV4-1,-,CASSQPTSGTDTQYF,TGCGCCAGCAGCCAGCCTACTAGTGGCACAGATACGCAGTATTTT
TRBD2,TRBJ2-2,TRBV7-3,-,CASSSGGGTGELFF,TGTGCCAGCAGCTCCGGGGGGGGCACCGGGGAGCTGTTTTTT
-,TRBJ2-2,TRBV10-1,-,CASSEVRDGGELFF,TGCGCCAGCAGTGAGGTTCGAGATGGCGGGGAGCTGTTTTTT
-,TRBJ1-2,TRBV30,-,CAWTPGGYYGYTF,TGTGCCTGGACCCCTGGGGGCTACTATGGCTACACCTTC
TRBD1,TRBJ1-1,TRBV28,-,CASDRGIGEAFF,TGTGCCAGCGACAGGGGAATCGGCGAAGCTTTCTTT
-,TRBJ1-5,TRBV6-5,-,CASSRGSNQPQHF,TGTGCCAGCAGCCGGGGGAGCAATCAGCCCCAGCATTTT
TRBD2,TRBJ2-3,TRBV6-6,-,CASSYRLAGDSDTQYF,TGTGCCAGCAGTTACCGACTAGCGGGGGACTCAGATACGCAGTATTTT
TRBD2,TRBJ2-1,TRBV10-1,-,CASSEFGLAGTNEQFF,TGCGCCAGCAGTGAATTCGGACTAGCGGGGACCAATGAGCAGTTCTTC
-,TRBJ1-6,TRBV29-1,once,CSALLLLSPLHF,TGCAGCGCCCTTCTATTGCTTTCACCCCTCCACTTT
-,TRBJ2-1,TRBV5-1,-,CASCGSVGASYNEQFF,TGCGCCAGTTGCGGGAGCGTGGGGGCCTCCTACAATGAGCAGTTCTTC
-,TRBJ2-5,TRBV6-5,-,CASSLGGTQYF,TGTGCCAGCAGTCTGGGGGGGACCCAGTACTTC
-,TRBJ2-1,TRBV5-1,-,CASSLPPEGLYNEQFF,TGCGCCAGCAGCTTGCCGCCGGAGGGCTTATACAATGAGCAGTTCTTC
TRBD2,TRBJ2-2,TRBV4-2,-,CASSQDRTSGNTGELFF,TGTGCCAGCAGCCAAGATCGGACTAGCGGGAACACCGGGGAGCTGTTTTTT
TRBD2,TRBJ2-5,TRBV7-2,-,CASSRAGETQYF,TGTGCCAGCAGTCGAGCGGGGGAGACCCAGTACTTC
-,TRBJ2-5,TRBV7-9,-,CASSLQNTEETQYF,TGTGCCAGCAGCTTACAAAACACCGAAGAGACCCAGTACTTC
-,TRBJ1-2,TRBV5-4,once,CASSLAGFNYGYTF,TGTGCCAGCAGCTTGGCAGGGTTCAACTATGGCTACACCTTC
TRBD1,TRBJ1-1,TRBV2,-,CASSAIGQGATEAFF,TGTGCCAGCAGTGCGATCGGACAGGGGGCCACTGAAGCTTTCTTT
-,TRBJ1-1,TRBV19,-,CASTIWGGPRNTEAFF,TGTGCCAGTACCATTTGGGGGGGACCACGGAACACTGAAGCTTTCTTT
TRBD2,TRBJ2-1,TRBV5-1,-,CASSLTSGGLYNEQFF,TGCGCCAGCAGCTTGACTAGCGGGGGATTGTACAATGAGCAGTTCTTC
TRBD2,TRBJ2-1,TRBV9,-,CASSGSGLAAYNEQFF,TGTGCCAGCAGCGGCTCGGGACTAGCGGCCTACAATGAGCAGTTCTTC
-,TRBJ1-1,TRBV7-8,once,CASSLKRVPTNTEAFF,TGTGCCAGCAGCTTAAAGCGAGTGCCTACGAACACTGAAGCTTTCTTT
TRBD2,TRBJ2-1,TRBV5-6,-,CASSLASGSRGLNEQFF,TGTGCCAGCAGCCTTGCTAGCGGGAGTCGCGGTTTAAATGAGCAGTTCTTC